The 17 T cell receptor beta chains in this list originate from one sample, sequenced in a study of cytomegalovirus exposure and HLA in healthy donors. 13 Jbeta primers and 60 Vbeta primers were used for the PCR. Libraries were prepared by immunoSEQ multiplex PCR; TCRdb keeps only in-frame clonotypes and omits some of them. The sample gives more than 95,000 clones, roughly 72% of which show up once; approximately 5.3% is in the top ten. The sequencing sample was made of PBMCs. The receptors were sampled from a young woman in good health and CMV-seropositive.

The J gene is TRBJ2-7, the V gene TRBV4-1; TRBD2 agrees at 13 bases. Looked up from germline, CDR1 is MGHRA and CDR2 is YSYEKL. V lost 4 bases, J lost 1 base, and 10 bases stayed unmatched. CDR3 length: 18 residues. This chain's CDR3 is CASSPGHLLAGGSYEQYF. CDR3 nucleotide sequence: TGCGCCAGCAGCCCCGGCCATTTACTAGCGGGAGGGTCCTACGAGCAGTACTTC.

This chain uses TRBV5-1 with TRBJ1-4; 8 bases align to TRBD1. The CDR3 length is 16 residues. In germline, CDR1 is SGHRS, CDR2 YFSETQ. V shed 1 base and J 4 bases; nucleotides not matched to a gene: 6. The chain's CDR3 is CASSLRQGPGNEKLFF. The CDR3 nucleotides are TGCGCCAGCAGCTTGAGACAGGGGCCCGGTAATGAAAAACTGTTTTTT.

CDR3 residues: CASWDRQNTEAFF. The DNA for the CDR3 is TGTGCCAGCTGGGACAGACAGAACACTGAAGCTTTCTTT. The chain recombines TRBV2 with TRBJ1-1; 7 nucleotides align to TRBD1. Germline V gene sequence: CDR1 SNHLY, CDR2 FYNNEI. Trimming cost V 8 bases and J 1 base; bases outside gene matches: 4. This CDR3 has 13 amino acids.

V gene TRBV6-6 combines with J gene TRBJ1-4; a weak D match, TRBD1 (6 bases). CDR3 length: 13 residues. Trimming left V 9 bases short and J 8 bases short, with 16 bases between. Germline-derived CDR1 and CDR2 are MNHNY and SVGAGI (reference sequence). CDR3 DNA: TGTGCCAGTACATTCGACAGGACCGAAAAACTGTTTTTT. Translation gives CASTFDRTEKLFF.

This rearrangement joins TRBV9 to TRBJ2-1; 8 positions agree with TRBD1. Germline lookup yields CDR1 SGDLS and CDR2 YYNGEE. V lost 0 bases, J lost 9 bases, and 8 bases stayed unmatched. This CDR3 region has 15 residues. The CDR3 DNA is TGTGCCAGCAGCGTAGGTGTGGACAGGGTCGGTGAGCAGTTCTTC. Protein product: CASSVGVDRVGEQFF. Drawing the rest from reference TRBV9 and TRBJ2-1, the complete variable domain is DSGVTQTPKHLITATGQRVTLRCSPRSGDLSVYWYQQSLDQGLQFLIQYYNGEERAKGNILERFSAQQFPDLHSELNLSSLELGDSALYFCASSVGVDRVGEQFFGPGTRLTVL.

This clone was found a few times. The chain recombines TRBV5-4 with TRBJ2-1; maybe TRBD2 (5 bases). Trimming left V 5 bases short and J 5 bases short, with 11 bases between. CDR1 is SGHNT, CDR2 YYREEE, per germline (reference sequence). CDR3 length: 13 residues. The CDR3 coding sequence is TGTGCCAGCAGTCATACCGGGAACAATGAGCAGTTCTTC. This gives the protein CASSHTGNNEQFF.

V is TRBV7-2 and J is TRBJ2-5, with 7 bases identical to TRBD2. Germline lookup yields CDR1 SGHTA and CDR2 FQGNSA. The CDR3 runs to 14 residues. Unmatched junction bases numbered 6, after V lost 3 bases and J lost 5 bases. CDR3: CASSLAGVSETQYF. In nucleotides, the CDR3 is TGTGCCAGCAGCTTGGCGGGGGTTAGCGAGACCCAGTACTTC.

The CDR3: CASSDRWGNTEAFF. The CDR3 DNA follows: TGTGCCAGCAGTGATAGGTGGGGCAACACTGAAGCTTTCTTT. The rearrangement links TRBV25-1 to TRBJ1-1; D may be TRBD1 (5 bases). The CDR3 runs 14 residues. Germline loops: CDR1 MGHDK, CDR2 SYGVNS. V was shortened by 3 bases and J by 2 bases, with 10 bases between the two germline ends.

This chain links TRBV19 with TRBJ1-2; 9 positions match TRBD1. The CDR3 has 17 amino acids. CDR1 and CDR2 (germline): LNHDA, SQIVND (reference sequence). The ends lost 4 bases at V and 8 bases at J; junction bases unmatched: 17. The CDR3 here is CASSRRDRVAPPIGYTF. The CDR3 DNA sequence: TGTGCCAGTAGTAGGAGGGACAGGGTCGCACCTCCCATCGGCTACACCTTC. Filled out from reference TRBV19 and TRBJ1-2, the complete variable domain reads DGGITQSPKYLFRKEGQNVTLSCEQNLNHDAMYWYRQDPGQGLRLIYYSQIVNDFQKGDIAEGYSVSREKKESFPLTVTSAQKNPTAFYLCASSRRDRVAPPIGYTFGSGTRLTVV.

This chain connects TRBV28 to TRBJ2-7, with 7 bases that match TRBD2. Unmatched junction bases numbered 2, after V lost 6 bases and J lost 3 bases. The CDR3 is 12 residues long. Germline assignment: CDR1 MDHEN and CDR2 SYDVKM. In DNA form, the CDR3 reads TGTGCCAGCAGCGGGGGGAGCTACGAGCAGTACTTC. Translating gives CASSGGSYEQYF.

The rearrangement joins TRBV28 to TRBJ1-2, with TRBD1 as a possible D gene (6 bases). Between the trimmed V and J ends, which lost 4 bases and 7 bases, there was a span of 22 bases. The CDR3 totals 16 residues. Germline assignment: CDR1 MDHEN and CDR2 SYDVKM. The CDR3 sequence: CASSYPSDRFESGYTF. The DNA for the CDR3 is TGTGCCAGCAGTTACCCTTCCGACAGGTTCGAGAGTGGCTACACCTTC.

Written as DNA, the CDR3 is TGTGCCAGCAGCTTATTGGGACAGGGGCACAATGAGCAGTTCTTC. Amino acid sequence: CASSLLGQGHNEQFF. The V and J genes are TRBV7-3 and TRBJ2-1; 10 bases match TRBD1. V dropped 2 bases and J dropped 5; count of bases not matched to a gene: 3. Germline CDR1 SGHTA, CDR2 FQGTGA. The CDR3 is made up of 15 amino acids. Filled out from reference TRBV7-3 and TRBJ2-1, the complete variable domain reads GAGVSQTPSNKVTEKGKYVELRCDPISGHTALYWYRQSLGQGPEFLIYFQGTGAADDSGLPNDRFFAVRPEGSVSTLKIQRTERGDSAVYLCASSLLGQGHNEQFFGPGTRLTVL.

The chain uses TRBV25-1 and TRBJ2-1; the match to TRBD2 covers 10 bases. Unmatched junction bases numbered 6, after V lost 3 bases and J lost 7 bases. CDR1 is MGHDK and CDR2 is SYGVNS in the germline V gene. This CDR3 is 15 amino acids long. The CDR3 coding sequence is TGTGCCAGCAGTGATCAGAGCGGGAGGGTTAATGAGCAGTTCTTC. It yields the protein CASSDQSGRVNEQFF.

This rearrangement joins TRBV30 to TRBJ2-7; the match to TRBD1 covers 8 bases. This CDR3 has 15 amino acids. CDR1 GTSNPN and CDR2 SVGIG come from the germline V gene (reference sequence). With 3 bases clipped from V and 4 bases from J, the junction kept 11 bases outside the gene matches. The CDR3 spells CAWRHRDRRPYEQYF. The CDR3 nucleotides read TGTGCCTGGAGGCACCGGGACAGGAGACCGTACGAGCAGTACTTC.

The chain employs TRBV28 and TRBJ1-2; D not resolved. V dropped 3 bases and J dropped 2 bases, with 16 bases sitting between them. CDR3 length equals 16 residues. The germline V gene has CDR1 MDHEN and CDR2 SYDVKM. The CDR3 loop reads CASSLAPDGENYGYTF. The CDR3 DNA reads TGTGCCAGCAGTTTGGCACCCGACGGGGAAAACTATGGCTACACCTTC.

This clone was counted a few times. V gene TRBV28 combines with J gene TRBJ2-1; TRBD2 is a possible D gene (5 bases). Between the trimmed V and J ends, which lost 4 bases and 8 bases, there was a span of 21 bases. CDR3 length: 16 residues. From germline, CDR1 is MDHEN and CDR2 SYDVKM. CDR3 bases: TGTGCCAGCAGTTCCCCGTCAGGACGTGTCGGGGATGAGCAGTTCTTC. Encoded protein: CASSSPSGRVGDEQFF.

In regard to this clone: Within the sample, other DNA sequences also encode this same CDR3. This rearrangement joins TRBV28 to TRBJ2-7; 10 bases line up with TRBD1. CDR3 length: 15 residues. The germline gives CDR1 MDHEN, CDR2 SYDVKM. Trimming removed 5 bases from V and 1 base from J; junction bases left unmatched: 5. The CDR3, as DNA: TGTGCCAGCAGTCTAGACAGGGGGCTGTCCTACGAGCAGTACTTC. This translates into CASSLDRGLSYEQYF.